The following is a TCR beta chain sequence with its context. TCRdb's table, derived via immunoSEQ multiplex PCR, lists solely in-frame clones and lacks some. Of just under 30,000 clones listed, 70% to 90% are singletons. These data originate in a study of PD-L1 blockade in urothelial cancer. There are 14 residues in the CDR3. Germline CDR1 and CDR2: SGHRS and YFSETQ. V shed 4 bases and J 0 bases; nucleotides not matched to a gene: 1. Sequences were derived from PBMCs, sampled around atezolizumab (anti-PD-L1) treatment. This rearrangement joins TRBV5-1 to TRBJ1-5; the match to TRBD1 covers 7 bases. This TCR was recovered from a man in his fifties or sixties with urothelial cancer. The CDR3 DNA is TGCGCCAGCAGCACAGGGGATAGCAATCAGCCCCAGCATTTT. Translated: CASSTGDSNQPQHF.